The T cell receptor beta chain described here comes from a study of OX40 agonist ivuxolimab in advanced cancers. Sequenced by immunoSEQ multiplex PCR; TCRdb stores in-frame clones only, minus some. The profile covers tens of thousands of clones, with 84% appearing a single time and approximately 9.4% taken by the ten largest. The V gene's germline CDR1 is SGHRS and CDR2 YFSETQ. Losses at the gene ends were 0 bases for V and 2 bases for J; bases not matched to a gene: 3. The CDR3 consists of 17 residues. The source is an adult with an advanced solid tumor such as melanoma, head and neck, liver or kidney cancer. V is TRBV5-1 and J is TRBJ1-3; 12 positions agree with TRBD1. The material sequenced was CD4+ or CD8+ T cells sorted from blood, taken in a trial of the OX40 agonist ivuxolimab. The CDR3 sequence is CASSLGDRGHAGNTIYF. CDR3 nucleotides: TGCGCCAGCAGCTTGGGGGACAGGGGGCATGCTGGAAACACCATATATTTT.